This T cell receptor (beta chain) is drawn from a study of blood T cell repertoires in COVID-19. Trimming at V came to 5 bases and at J to 6 bases, leaving 11 bases not matched to a gene. This CDR3 is 16 amino acids long. The V gene's germline CDR1 is MDHEN and CDR2 SYDVKM. Original processing notes: Scientists estimated how many nucleated cells there were by amplifying reference gene primers. The repertoire was sequenced with immunoSEQ multiplex PCR; TCRdb's copy has only in-frame clones and lacks some. V and J calls and clone size are copied from that table; D and trimming were computed from the DNA. The data hold 130,000 or so clones, with almost 90% observed a single time.

Sequenced: peripheral blood. The sequence derives from a woman in her fifties or sixties with acute or convalescent COVID-19. This rearrangement joins TRBV28 to TRBJ2-1, with 9 bases matching TRBD1. CDR3 sequence reads: CASSPIRDRVGNEQFF. The DNA of the CDR3 is TGTGCCAGCAGTCCAATCCGGGACAGGGTTGGCAATGAGCAGTTCTTC.